The 4 T cell receptor beta chains below all came from one sample that was sequenced in a study of T cells in Graves' hyperthyroidism and ophthalmopathy. What was amplified from RNA transcripts were TCR beta CDR3 regions. First-round RT-PCR targeting the TCR CDR3 was performed with the HTBI primer set. TCRdb re-analysed the multiplex PCR reads in MiXCR, keeping a single row per CDR3 protein. The sample lists about 350,000 distinct CDR3 sequences, 14% seen once, with about 22% in the top ten. Sequencing input: blood. Every receptor here comes from a woman in her twenties or thirties with Graves' hyperthyroidism.

This clonotype has more than one count but fewer than ten. The chain is built from TRBV3-1 and TRBJ1-2; D is perhaps TRBD1 (5 bases). Germline V lookup: CDR1 LGHDT, CDR2 YNNKEL (reference sequence). The CDR3 is made up of 14 amino acids. V was trimmed by 4 bases and J by 2 bases, leaving 11 bases between them. CDR3: CASSPDKGNYGYTF. CDR3 coding DNA: TGTGCCAGCAGCCCCGACAAGGGGAACTATGGCTACACCTTC.

The chain is built from TRBV19 and TRBJ2-1; D gene unclear. CDR3 size: 15 residues. V was trimmed by 5 bases and J by 0 bases, leaving 11 bases between them. Germline V gene sequence: CDR1 LNHDA, CDR2 SQIVND (reference sequence). The CDR3 DNA follows: TGTGCCAGTAGTTCTCGTAGACTCTCCTACAATGAGCAGTTCTTC. It translates to CASSSRRLSYNEQFF.

This clonotype was seen repeatedly, ten times or more. DNA for the CDR3: TGTGCCAGCAGCCGCGTGACTGAGGGTAATGAGCAGTTCTTC. This encodes CASSRVTEGNEQFF. The gene calls are TRBV7-2 and TRBJ2-1, with TRBD2 as a possible D gene (5 bases). Between the trimmed V and J ends, which lost 5 bases and 7 bases, there was a span of 15 bases. The CDR3 has 14 amino acids. From germline, CDR1 is SGHTA and CDR2 FQGNSA. The entire variable domain, with the rest obtained from reference TRBV7-2 and TRBJ2-1, is as follows: GAGVSQSPSNKVTEKGKDVELRCDPISGHTALYWYRQSLGQGLEFLIYFQGNSAPDKSGLPSDRFSAERTGGSVSTLTIQRTQQEDSAVYLCASSRVTEGNEQFFGPGTRLTVL.

The chain employs TRBV3-1 and TRBJ2-3; D is tentatively TRBD1 or TRBD2 (5 bases each). Deletions cut 2 bases from V and 2 bases from J, with 14 bases between. Germline V gene lookup returns CDR1 LGHDT and CDR2 YNNKEL (reference sequence). The CDR3 is 16 residues long. CDR3 region: CASSQSGMGLTDTQYF. The CDR3 DNA sequence: TGTGCCAGCAGCCAAAGCGGCATGGGGCTCACAGATACGCAGTATTTT.